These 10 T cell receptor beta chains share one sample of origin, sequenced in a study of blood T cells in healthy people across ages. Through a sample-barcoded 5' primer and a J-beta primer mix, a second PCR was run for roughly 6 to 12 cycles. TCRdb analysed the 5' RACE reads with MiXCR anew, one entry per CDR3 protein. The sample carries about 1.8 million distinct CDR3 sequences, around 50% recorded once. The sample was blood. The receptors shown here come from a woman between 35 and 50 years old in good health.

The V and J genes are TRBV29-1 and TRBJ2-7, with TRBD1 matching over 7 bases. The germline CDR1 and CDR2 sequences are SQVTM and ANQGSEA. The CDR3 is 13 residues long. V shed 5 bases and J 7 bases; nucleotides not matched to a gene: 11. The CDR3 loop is CSVKSGQHNEQYF. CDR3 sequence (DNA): TGCAGCGTTAAATCGGGACAGCACAATGAGCAGTACTTC.

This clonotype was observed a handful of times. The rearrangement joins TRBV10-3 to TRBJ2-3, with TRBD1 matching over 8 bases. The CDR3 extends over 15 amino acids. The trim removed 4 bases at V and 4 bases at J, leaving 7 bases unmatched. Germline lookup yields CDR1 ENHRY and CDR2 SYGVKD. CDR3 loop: CAISVSGGPADTQYF. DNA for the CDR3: TGTGCCATCAGTGTTTCAGGGGGCCCCGCAGATACGCAGTATTTT.

In DNA form, the CDR3 reads TGTGCCAGCGGCAGAGCAGGGCGAGGGGAGACCCAGTACTTC. This encodes CASGRAGRGETQYF. The genes are TRBV6-5 and TRBJ2-5, with D perhaps given as TRBD1 or TRBD2 (5 bases each). The CDR3 sequence is 14 residues long. V dropped 8 bases and J dropped 5 bases, with 18 bases sitting between them. Germline CDR1 reads MNHEY; CDR2 reads SVGAGI.

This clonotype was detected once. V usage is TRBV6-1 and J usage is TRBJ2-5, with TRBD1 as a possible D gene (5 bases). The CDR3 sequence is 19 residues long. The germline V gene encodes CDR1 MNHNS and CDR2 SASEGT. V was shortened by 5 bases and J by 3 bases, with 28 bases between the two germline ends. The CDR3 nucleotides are TGTGCCAGCAGTCCGCATGGCCAGGGAACTCCTACCGTGGAAGAGACCCAGTACTTC. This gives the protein CASSPHGQGTPTVEETQYF.

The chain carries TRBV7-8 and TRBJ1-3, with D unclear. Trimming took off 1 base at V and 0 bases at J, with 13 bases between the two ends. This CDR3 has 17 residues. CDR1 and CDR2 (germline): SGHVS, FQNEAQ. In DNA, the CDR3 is TGTGCCAGCAGCTTAGATAGGCGGAGCCTCTCTGGAAACACCATATATTTT. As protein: CASSLDRRSLSGNTIYF.

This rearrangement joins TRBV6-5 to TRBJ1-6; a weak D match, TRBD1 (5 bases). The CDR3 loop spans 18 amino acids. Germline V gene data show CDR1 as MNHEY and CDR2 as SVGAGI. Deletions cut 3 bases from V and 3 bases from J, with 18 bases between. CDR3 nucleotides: TGTGCCAGCAGTTATGGACCCCAGGGATCCAACTATAATTCACCCCTCCACTTT. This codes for CASSYGPQGSNYNSPLHF.

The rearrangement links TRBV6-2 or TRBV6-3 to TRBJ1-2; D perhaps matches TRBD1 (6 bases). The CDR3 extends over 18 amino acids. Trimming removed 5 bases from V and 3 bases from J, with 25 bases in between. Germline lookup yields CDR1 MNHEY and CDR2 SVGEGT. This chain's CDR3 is CASSTGFNDRRGDYGYTF. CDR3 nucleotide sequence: TGTGCCAGCAGTACCGGGTTCAATGACAGGCGTGGTGACTATGGCTACACCTTC.

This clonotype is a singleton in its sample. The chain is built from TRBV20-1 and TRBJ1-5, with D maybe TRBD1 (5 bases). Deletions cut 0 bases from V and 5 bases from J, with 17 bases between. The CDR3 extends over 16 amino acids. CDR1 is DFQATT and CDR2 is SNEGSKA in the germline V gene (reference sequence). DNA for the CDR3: TGCAGTGCTAGAGATATTGGACTTGGGGGGGATCAGCCCCAGCATTTT. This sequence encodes CSARDIGLGGDQPQHF.

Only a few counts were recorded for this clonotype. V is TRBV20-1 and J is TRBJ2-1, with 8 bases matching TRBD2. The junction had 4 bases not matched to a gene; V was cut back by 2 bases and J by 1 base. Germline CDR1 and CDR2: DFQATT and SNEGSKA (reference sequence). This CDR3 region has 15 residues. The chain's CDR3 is CSARRAGGSYNEQFF. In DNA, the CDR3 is TGCAGTGCTAGACGGGCGGGGGGATCCTACAATGAGCAGTTCTTC.

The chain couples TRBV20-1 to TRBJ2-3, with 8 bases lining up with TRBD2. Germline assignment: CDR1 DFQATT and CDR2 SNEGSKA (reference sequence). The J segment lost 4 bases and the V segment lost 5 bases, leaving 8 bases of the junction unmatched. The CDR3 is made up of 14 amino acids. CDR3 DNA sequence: TGCAGTGCTCTTCGGGGGGGAATGGCAGATACGCAGTATTTT. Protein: CSALRGGMADTQYF.